A single sample gave rise to the 26 T cell receptor beta chains below, sequenced in a study of blood T cell repertoires in COVID-19. Profiled with immunoSEQ multiplex PCR; TCRdb holds only in-frame clones, not every one. The repertoire holds about 130,000 clones, with around 82% as singletons. The sequencing input was peripheral blood. All receptors come from a man aged 25 to 40 with COVID-19, enrolled during active disease.

The chain links TRBV6-1 to TRBJ2-7; 8 nucleotides align to TRBD1. Unmatched junction bases numbered 6, after V lost 5 bases and J lost 6 bases. The CDR3 loop spans 13 amino acids. CDR1 MNHNS and CDR2 SASEGT come from the germline V gene. The CDR3 DNA is TGTGCCAGCAGTCTAGGGACAGGCCGCGAGCAGTACTTC. Translated, it gives CASSLGTGREQYF.

The gene calls are TRBV6-2 or TRBV6-3 and TRBJ2-7; D is unclear. CDR3 length: 13 residues. Germline CDR1 reads MNHEY; CDR2 reads SVGEGT. Trimming took 7 bases from V and 3 from J, leaving 13 bases between them. The DNA for the CDR3 is TGTGCCAGCAACCCGATAAACGGCTACGAGCAGTACTTC. Translating gives CASNPINGYEQYF.

The chain employs TRBV4-1 and TRBJ1-2; D may be TRBD1 (5 bases). This CDR3 has 16 amino acids. Trimming stripped 1 base from V and 4 bases from J, with 16 bases between. Germline assignment: CDR1 MGHRA and CDR2 YSYEKL. DNA of the CDR3: TGCGCCAGCAGCCAAGTAGGTGGCAGGGATGGCTATGGCTACACCTTC. This sequence encodes CASSQVGGRDGYGYTF.

CDR3 protein: CASSDQGAMNTEAFF. In DNA, the CDR3 is TGTGCCAGCAGTGATCAGGGGGCAATGAACACTGAAGCTTTCTTT. The chain combines TRBV2 with TRBJ1-1; TRBD1 aligns across 8 bases. J was trimmed by 0 bases and V by 3 bases; bases with no gene match: 3. Germline V gene sequence: CDR1 SNHLY, CDR2 FYNNEI. CDR3 length: 15 amino acids. Combining the CDR3 with reference TRBV2 and TRBJ1-1 gives the whole variable domain EPEVTQTPSHQVTQMGQEVILRCVPISNHLYFYWYRQILGQKVEFLVSFYNNEISEKSEIFDDQFSVERPDGSNFTLKIRSTKLEDSAMYFCASSDQGAMNTEAFFGQGTRLTVV.

The chain employs TRBV18 and TRBJ1-4; D might be TRBD1 (5 bases). V lost 3 bases and J lost 5, with 16 bases in between. CDR1 is KGHSH and CDR2 is LQKENI in the germline V gene. The CDR3 covers 16 residues. CDR3 nucleotides: TGTGCCAGCTCACCGCGGGACTCCAGTGGGAATGAAAAACTGTTTTTT. Protein product: CASSPRDSSGNEKLFF.

The rearrangement uses TRBV19 and TRBJ2-2, with D hard to call. The germline gives CDR1 LNHDA, CDR2 SQIVND (reference sequence). V was pared by 1 base and J by 4 bases, with 10 bases between. This CDR3 has 15 residues. The CDR3 nucleotides read TGTGCCAGTAGTATAGGAGGCAGAGCCACCGGGGAGCTGTTTTTT. Translated, it gives CASSIGGRATGELFF.

The chain uses TRBV6-4 and TRBJ1-2; TRBD1 is a possible D gene (5 bases). Germline CDR1 and CDR2: MRHNA and SNTAGT. CDR3 length equals 15 residues. Trimming removed 6 bases from V and 5 bases from J, with 19 bases in between. The CDR3 spells CASSPNFQGGYGYTF. CDR3 nucleotide sequence: TGTGCCAGCAGCCCAAACTTTCAGGGAGGATATGGCTACACCTTC.

The genes are TRBV7-2 and TRBJ1-6; perhaps TRBD1 as D (5 bases). Germline V gene lookup returns CDR1 SGHTA and CDR2 FQGNSA. This CDR3 has 15 amino acids. Between the trimmed V and J ends, which lost 2 bases and 6 bases, there was a span of 11 bases. CDR3 sequence (DNA): TGTGCCAGCAGCTTAATGCGACAGCCTAATTCACCCCTCCACTTT. This encodes CASSLMRQPNSPLHF.

A few counts support this clone. The chain joins TRBV19 to TRBJ2-5; the match to TRBD1 covers 7 bases. J lost 5 bases, V lost 10 bases, and 7 bases had no gene match. The CDR3 length is 12 residues. Germline V gives CDR1 LNHDA, CDR2 SQIVND (reference sequence). The CDR3 sequence: CATSTGKETQYF. The CDR3 bases are TGTGCCACCTCGACAGGGAAGGAGACCCAGTACTTC.

This chain joins TRBV2 and TRBJ2-2; weak D call: TRBD1 (5 bases). Germline CDR1 SNHLY, CDR2 FYNNEI. V lost 3 bases and J 0 bases, leaving 11 bases between the germline ends. CDR3 length: 16 amino acids. The chain's CDR3 is CASSEVRAANTGELFF. The DNA of the CDR3 is TGTGCCAGCAGTGAGGTCAGGGCCGCGAACACCGGGGAGCTGTTTTTT.

The chain uses TRBV27 and TRBJ2-7; 9 bases are a match to TRBD2. Germline lookup yields CDR1 MNHEY and CDR2 SMNVEV (reference sequence). This CDR3 contains 14 residues. V shed 0 bases, J shed 4 bases, and the junction held 1 base outside the gene matches. The DNA for the CDR3 is TGTGCCAGCAGTTTATCGAGCGGGGGGTACGAGCAGTACTTC. It specifies CASSLSSGGYEQYF.

The chain has TRBV19 and TRBJ2-1; 10 nucleotides agree with TRBD1. This CDR3 has 16 residues. Trimming took 3 bases from V and 6 from J; bases not matched to a gene: 8. Germline assignment: CDR1 LNHDA and CDR2 SQIVND (reference sequence). CDR3 bases: TGTGCCAGTAGTATCGATCGGACAGGGGGGCCCAATGAGCAGTTCTTC. This codes for CASSIDRTGGPNEQFF.

The rearrangement joins TRBV6-1 to TRBJ1-2, with 7 nucleotides matching TRBD1. The germline V gene encodes CDR1 MNHNS and CDR2 SASEGT. The ends lost 2 bases at V and 8 bases at J; junction bases unmatched: 8. There are 14 residues in the CDR3. CDR3 sequence: CASSETGEGRGYTF. For the CDR3, the DNA is TGTGCCAGCAGTGAAACAGGGGAAGGACGCGGCTACACCTTC.

J is TRBJ2-7 and V is TRBV28; 7 bases are shared with TRBD2. The CDR3 is 15 residues long. The V and J ends lost 8 bases and 3 bases, in that order; junction bases with no gene match: 13. Germline V gene data show CDR1 as MDHEN and CDR2 as SYDVKM. The CDR3 here is CASGPGGSVSYEQYF. In DNA, the CDR3 is TGTGCCAGCGGGCCGGGGGGTTCGGTTAGCTACGAGCAGTACTTC.

The chain couples TRBV24-1 to TRBJ2-4; 10 nucleotides align to TRBD2. Germline assignment: CDR1 KGHDR and CDR2 SFDVKD. V lost 7 bases and J lost 3; bases outside the gene matches: 5. The CDR3 has 15 residues. The CDR3 DNA is TGTGCCACCAGCGAGCGGGGGGGAGGCAAAAACATTCAGTACTTC. This gives the protein CATSERGGGKNIQYF.

The chain couples TRBV11-1 to TRBJ2-3; 9 bases line up with TRBD2. Looked up from germline, CDR1 is SGHAT and CDR2 is FQDESV (reference sequence). With V trimmed by 5 bases and J by 2 bases, 5 bases remained unmatched. The CDR3 consists of 15 residues. The CDR3 loop reads CASSNSGGYTDTQYF. CDR3 sequence (DNA): TGTGCCAGCAGCAATAGCGGGGGCTACACAGATACGCAGTATTTT.

Ten or more counts support this clone. The chain is built from TRBV9 and TRBJ1-1; weak D call: TRBD1 (6 bases). CDR3 length: 15 residues. Trimming removed 0 bases at V and 1 base at J, with 10 bases between. Germline V lookup: CDR1 SGDLS, CDR2 YYNGEE. The CDR3 DNA reads as TGTGCCAGCAGCGTAGGAGGACAGAGGAACACTGAAGCTTTCTTT. Translating it yields CASSVGGQRNTEAFF. Full variable domain (remainder filled in from reference TRBV9 and TRBJ1-1): DSGVTQTPKHLITATGQRVTLRCSPRSGDLSVYWYQQSLDQGLQFLIQYYNGEERAKGNILERFSAQQFPDLHSELNLSSLELGDSALYFCASSVGGQRNTEAFFGQGTRLTVV.

The genes are TRBV9 and TRBJ2-3; possible D gene TRBD2, 7 bases. Looked up from germline, CDR1 is SGDLS and CDR2 is YYNGEE. V gave up 0 bases and J gave up 0 bases, with 11 bases separating them. This CDR3 region has 16 residues. The CDR3 sequence is CASSVGAGASTDTQYF. The CDR3 DNA is TGTGCCAGCAGCGTAGGTGCGGGGGCTAGCACAGATACGCAGTATTTT.

The V and J genes are TRBV6-5 and TRBJ2-7; TRBD2 matches 13 bases. Germline CDR1 and CDR2: MNHEY and SVGAGI. Trimming cost V 6 bases and J 4 bases; bases outside gene matches: 3. The CDR3 has 14 amino acids. CDR3 in DNA: TGTGCCAGCAGGCAACTAGCGGGAGGGTACGAGCAGTACTTC. The encoded protein is CASRQLAGGYEQYF.

The chain couples TRBV10-3 to TRBJ2-2; TRBD2 matches at 10 bases. The CDR3 length is 16 residues. The ends lost 4 bases at V and 7 bases at J; junction bases unmatched: 9. Germline CDR1 is ENHRY and CDR2 is SYGVKD. The CDR3 sequence is CAISATGLAQGGELFF. The DNA of the CDR3 is TGTGCCATCAGTGCAACGGGACTAGCGCAAGGCGGGGAGCTGTTTTTT.

This clone was picked up many times. The chain couples TRBV11-2 to TRBJ2-3; tentative D call: TRBD2 (6 bases). Germline CDR1 and CDR2: SGHAT and FQNNGV. The CDR3 runs to 17 residues. Trimming removed 4 bases from V and 0 bases from J, with 17 bases in between. The CDR3 reads CASSSSEASASTDTQYF. The CDR3, as DNA: TGTGCCAGCAGCTCCTCTGAGGCTAGCGCTAGCACAGATACGCAGTATTTT.

The chain recombines TRBV30 with TRBJ1-2; TRBD1 is a possible D gene (6 bases). V lost 2 bases and J 4 bases, leaving 14 bases between the germline ends. The germline gives CDR1 GTSNPN, CDR2 SVGIG (reference sequence). The CDR3 runs to 14 residues. The CDR3 loop is CAWSKNRVRYGYTF. The DNA of the CDR3 is TGTGCCTGGAGTAAAAACAGGGTACGCTATGGCTACACCTTC.

The CDR3 coding sequence is TGTGCCAGCAGTGAATTGAGGGCGAGCACAGATACGCAGTATTTT. Its protein product is CASSELRASTDTQYF. V is TRBV6-1 and J is TRBJ2-3, with D perhaps TRBD2 (5 bases). Trimming left V 2 bases short and J 0 bases short, with 9 bases between. Germline V gives CDR1 MNHNS, CDR2 SASEGT. This CDR3 is 15 amino acids long.

The chain employs TRBV4-2 and TRBJ2-2, with a tentative D call TRBD1 (6 bases). The V gene's germline CDR1 is LGHNA and CDR2 YNFKEQ. V was shortened by 1 base and J by 6 bases, with 18 bases between the two germline ends. There are 17 residues in the CDR3. In DNA form, the CDR3 reads TGTGCCAGCAGCCAAGGATGGGGACAAGATGTCGCCGGGGAGCTGTTTTTT. Translating it yields CASSQGWGQDVAGELFF.

The CDR3 region has the DNA TGTGCCAGCAGAGGCGGGCTAGCGGGGATAGATACGCAGTATTTT. This translates into CASRGGLAGIDTQYF. The V gene is TRBV27, the J gene TRBJ2-3, with 9 bases fitting TRBD2. This CDR3 is built from 15 residues. Losses at the gene ends were 6 bases for V and 5 bases for J; bases not matched to a gene: 9. Germline V gene lookup returns CDR1 MNHEY and CDR2 SMNVEV (reference sequence).

This chain links TRBV6-6 with TRBJ1-2, with TRBD1 as a possible D gene (5 bases). The CDR3 covers 15 residues. Deletions cut 0 bases from V and 6 bases from J, with 14 bases between. CDR1 MNHNY and CDR2 SVGAGI come from the germline V gene (reference sequence). CDR3 sequence: CASSYSSPGRNGYTF. In nucleotides, the CDR3 is TGTGCCAGCAGTTACTCGAGCCCAGGGAGGAATGGCTACACCTTC.